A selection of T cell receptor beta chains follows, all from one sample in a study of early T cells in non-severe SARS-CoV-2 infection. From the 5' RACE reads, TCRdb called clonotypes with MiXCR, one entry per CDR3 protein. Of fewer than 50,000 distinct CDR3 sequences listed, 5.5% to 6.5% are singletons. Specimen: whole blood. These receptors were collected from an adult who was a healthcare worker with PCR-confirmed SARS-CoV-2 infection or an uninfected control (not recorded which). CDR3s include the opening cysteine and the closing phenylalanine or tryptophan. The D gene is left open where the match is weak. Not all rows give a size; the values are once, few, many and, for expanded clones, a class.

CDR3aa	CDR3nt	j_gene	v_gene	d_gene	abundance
CASSFSVEANTGELFF	TGTGCCAGCAGCTTTAGTGTCGAGGCGAACACCGGGGAGCTGTTTTTT	TRBJ2-2	TRBV11-2	NA	NA
CSASGASTDTQYF	TGCAGTGCTAGCGGCGCTAGCACAGATACGCAGTATTTT	TRBJ2-3	TRBV20-1	NA	many
CASSLGYPLNSPLHF	TGTGCCAGCAGCTTAGGGTACCCGTTGAATTCACCCCTCCACTTT	TRBJ1-6	TRBV7-9	NA	many
CASSWGGQETQYF	TGTGCCAGCAGCTGGGGGGGACAAGAGACCCAGTACTTC	TRBJ2-5	TRBV9	TRBD2	many
CASGSSGAGETQYF	TGCGCCAGCGGCTCTAGCGGCGCCGGGGAGACCCAGTACTTC	TRBJ2-5	TRBV5-1	TRBD2	NA
CSARGLRGGLRTDTQYF	TGCAGTGCTAGAGGATTACGGGGGGGCCTTCGCACAGATACGCAGTATTTT	TRBJ2-3	TRBV20-1	TRBD2	many
CSARDSMNTEAFF	TGCAGTGCTAGGGACAGTATGAACACTGAAGCTTTCTTT	TRBJ1-1	TRBV20-1	NA	many
CASSLGQGIEQQFF	TGTGCCAGCAGCCTGGGACAGGGTATCGAACAGCAGTTCTTC	TRBJ2-1	TRBV11-3	TRBD1	many
CASSLLSGAETQYF	TGTGCCAGCAGTTTATTGAGCGGGGCCGAGACCCAGTACTTC	TRBJ2-5	TRBV27	TRBD2	few
CASSRGSYNEQFF	TGTGCCAGCAGCCGGGGCTCCTACAATGAGCAGTTCTTC	TRBJ2-1	TRBV11-2	NA	many
CASSSGQGNYEQYF	TGCGCCAGCAGCTCCGGACAGGGAAACTACGAGCAGTACTTC	TRBJ2-7	TRBV5-1	TRBD1	large
CAIRDREVVHEQYF	TGTGCCATCAGGGACAGGGAAGTTGTCCACGAGCAGTACTTC	TRBJ2-7	TRBV10-3	TRBD1	NA
CASVQGQDIQQYF	TGTGCCAGCGTGCAGGGGCAGGATATTCAGCAGTACTTC	TRBJ2-7	TRBV2	NA	few
CASSLPGGLGDTGELFF	TGTGCCAGCAGCTTGCCGGGAGGGCTAGGGGACACCGGGGAGCTGTTTTTT	TRBJ2-2	TRBV11-2	TRBD2	NA
CASSVSEQETQYF	TGTGCCAGCAGTGTCAGTGAACAAGAGACCCAGTACTTC	TRBJ2-5	TRBV6-1	NA	NA
CASSLSGTGRNEQFF	TGTGCCAGCAGCTTATCCGGGACAGGGCGCAATGAGCAGTTCTTC	TRBJ2-1	TRBV5-5	TRBD1	many
CASSPQDPPRYEQYF	TGTGCCAGCAGCCCTCAGGACCCTCCACGCTACGAGCAGTACTTC	TRBJ2-7	TRBV3-1	NA	NA
CASSSIRDKDAYEQYF	TGTGCCAGCAGCTCGATCCGGGACAAGGATGCCTACGAGCAGTACTTC	TRBJ2-7	TRBV11-2	NA	NA
CASSLDSLYNEQFF	TGTGCCAGCAGCCTAGACTCTCTCTACAATGAGCAGTTCTTC	TRBJ2-1	TRBV13	NA	many
CASSESQSYGYTF	TGCGCCAGCAGTGAGTCACAGAGCTATGGCTACACCTTC	TRBJ1-2	TRBV10-2	NA	many
CASSRDISGNTIYF	TGCGCCAGCAGTCGGGACATCTCTGGAAACACCATATATTTT	TRBJ1-3	TRBV10-1	NA	NA
CASSSSSFTGQPLHF	TGTGCCAGCAGCTCCAGCTCCTTTACAGGGCAGCCCCTCCACTTT	TRBJ1-6	TRBV7-2	NA	many
CASSYSGTGGLPGANVLTF	TGTGCCAGCAGTTACTCGGGGACAGGGGGCCTTCCTGGGGCCAACGTCCTGACTTTC	TRBJ2-6	TRBV6-6	TRBD1	few
CASGGRDQPQHF	TGTGCCAGCGGGGGCAGAGATCAGCCCCAGCATTTT	TRBJ1-5	TRBV3-1	NA	many
CASSPSQGGEQYF	TGTGCCAGCTCACCAAGTCAGGGTGGGGAGCAGTACTTC	TRBJ2-7	TRBV18	NA	many
CASSARLANEQFF	TGTGCCAGCAGCGCCCGACTAGCAAATGAGCAGTTCTTC	TRBJ2-1	TRBV3-1	TRBD2	NA
CASSLGAGYEQYF	TGTGCCAGCAGCTTAGGTGCCGGTTACGAGCAGTACTTC	TRBJ2-7	TRBV7-6	NA	many
CASSSGQLSGNTIYF	TGTGCCAGCAGCTCGGGACAGCTCTCTGGAAACACCATATATTTT	TRBJ1-3	TRBV7-6	TRBD1	many
CASTKGGPGQPQHF	TGTGCCAGCACCAAGGGGGGGCCAGGTCAGCCCCAGCATTTT	TRBJ1-5	TRBV12-3/TRBV12-4	NA	many
CASSFTGGAGDTQYF	TGTGCCAGCAGCTTCACCGGCGGGGCAGGGGATACGCAGTATTTT	TRBJ2-3	TRBV7-2	NA	many
CASSQVTGRGEKLFF	TGTGCCAGCAGCCAAGTCACAGGGCGGGGTGAAAAACTGTTTTTT	TRBJ1-4	TRBV4-2	NA	many
CASSLSGGRAEAFF	TGTGCCAGCAGTTTATCGGGAGGGAGGGCTGAAGCTTTCTTT	TRBJ1-1	TRBV28	NA	many
CASSQGTTGELFF	TGTGCCAGCAGCCAAGGGACGACGGGGGAGCTGTTTTTT	TRBJ2-2	TRBV3-2	NA	few
CASNPSGGTDTQYF	TGTGCCAGCAACCCTAGCGGGGGCACAGATACGCAGTATTTT	TRBJ2-3	TRBV12-3/TRBV12-4	TRBD2	many
CASSSLTGGLNDEQFF	TGTGCCAGCAGCTCCCTGACAGGGGGGTTAAATGATGAGCAGTTCTTC	TRBJ2-1	TRBV13	TRBD1	few
CASSSAGVQETQYF	TGTGCCAGCAGCAGCGCGGGAGTCCAAGAGACCCAGTACTTC	TRBJ2-5	TRBV5-6	TRBD2	many
CASTDPGALFYEQYF	TGCGCCAGCACCGATCCGGGGGCCCTGTTCTACGAGCAGTACTTC	TRBJ2-7	TRBV5-1	NA	few
CASSDPGGARGNTIYF	TGCGCCAGCAGCGACCCCGGGGGGGCACGTGGAAACACCATATATTTT	TRBJ1-3	TRBV10-2	NA	many
CASSQDLGQGADTQYF	TGCGCCAGCAGCCAAGATCTAGGCCAGGGGGCAGATACGCAGTATTTT	TRBJ2-3	TRBV4-3	TRBD1	many
CASSTFRRENSPLHF	TGTGCCAGCAGCACTTTTAGAAGGGAGAATTCACCCCTCCACTTT	TRBJ1-6	TRBV7-2	NA	medium-sized
CASSLKGDTQYF	TGTGCCAGCAGCTTAAAGGGGGATACGCAGTATTTT	TRBJ2-3	TRBV7-9	NA	many
CASSMWVNTEAFF	TGTGCCAGTAGTATGTGGGTGAACACTGAAGCTTTCTTT	TRBJ1-1	TRBV19	NA	NA